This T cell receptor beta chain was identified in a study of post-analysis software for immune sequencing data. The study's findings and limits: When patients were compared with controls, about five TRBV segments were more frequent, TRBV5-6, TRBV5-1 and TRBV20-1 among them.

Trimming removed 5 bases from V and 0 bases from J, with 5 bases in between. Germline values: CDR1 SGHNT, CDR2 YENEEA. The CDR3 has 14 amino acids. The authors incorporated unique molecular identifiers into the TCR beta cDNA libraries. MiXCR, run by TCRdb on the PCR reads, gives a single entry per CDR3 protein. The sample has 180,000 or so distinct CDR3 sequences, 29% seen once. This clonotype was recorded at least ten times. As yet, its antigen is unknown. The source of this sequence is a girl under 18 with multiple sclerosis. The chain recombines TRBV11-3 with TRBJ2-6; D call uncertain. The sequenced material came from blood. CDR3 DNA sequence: TGTGCCAGCAGCATCAGCTCTGGGGCCAACGTCCTGACTTTC. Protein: CASSISSGANVLTF.